These T cell receptor beta chains were read from a single sample in a study of CD8+ T cells in alopecia areata. Repertoires were generated with immunoSEQ multiplex PCR, while TCRdb's copy carries only in-frame clones and drops some. The sample holds nearly 200,000 clones, roughly 60% seen once. Sequencing was performed on CD4+ T cells sorted from blood, taken at week 24, from a patient treated with tofacitinib. The receptors shown here come from a human donor with alopecia areata. Both conserved end residues are trimmed from each CDR3. The order of the fields is clone size, J gene, V gene, CDR3 protein. A clone size is listed for some rows: how often the clone was seen (once, few, many), or a class if it is expanded.

clone_size: NA
j_call: TRBJ2-3
v_call: TRBV5-4
cdr3_aa: ASNRPGGPSYTQY

clone_size: NA
j_call: TRBJ2-5
v_call: TRBV5-4
cdr3_aa: ASSLEALETQY

clone_size: NA
j_call: TRBJ1-1
v_call: TRBV18
cdr3_aa: ASRPPGNTEAF

clone_size: NA
j_call: TRBJ2-1
v_call: TRBV5-1
cdr3_aa: ASSLPLAGVDEQF

clone_size: few
j_call: TRBJ2-5
v_call: TRBV29-1
cdr3_aa: SVEETGGGAQY

clone_size: NA
j_call: TRBJ2-5
v_call: TRBV11-2
cdr3_aa: ASSLGSGMETQY

clone_size: NA
j_call: TRBJ2-3
v_call: TRBV27
cdr3_aa: ASSPASGFTDTQY

clone_size: NA
j_call: TRBJ2-6
v_call: TRBV27
cdr3_aa: ASRRSSGANVLT

clone_size: NA
j_call: TRBJ2-3
v_call: TRBV30
cdr3_aa: AWSAGLAAMLGGTDTQY

clone_size: NA
j_call: TRBJ2-5
v_call: TRBV5-1
cdr3_aa: ASSVLEGETQY

clone_size: few
j_call: TRBJ2-7
v_call: TRBV29-1
cdr3_aa: SVGQRAREQY

clone_size: few
j_call: TRBJ2-1
v_call: TRBV5-1
cdr3_aa: ASSPGLAGAASSYNEQF

clone_size: many
j_call: TRBJ2-3
v_call: TRBV28
cdr3_aa: ASSFGAGVADTQY

clone_size: NA
j_call: TRBJ2-7
v_call: TRBV30
cdr3_aa: AFTVTYEQY

clone_size: NA
j_call: TRBJ1-1
v_call: TRBV18
cdr3_aa: ASSPGERNTEAF

clone_size: NA
j_call: TRBJ2-5
v_call: TRBV4-3
cdr3_aa: ASSPNRGETQY

clone_size: NA
j_call: TRBJ2-7
v_call: TRBV7-9
cdr3_aa: ASSLVSWTSGRYEQY

clone_size: few
j_call: TRBJ2-7
v_call: TRBV25-1
cdr3_aa: ASSSAGGLHEQY

clone_size: NA
j_call: TRBJ2-5
v_call: TRBV6-6
cdr3_aa: ASSRTVQETQY

clone_size: NA
j_call: TRBJ1-6
v_call: TRBV7-9
cdr3_aa: ASSPGPSYTPLH

clone_size: once
j_call: TRBJ2-1
v_call: TRBV2
cdr3_aa: AGDRDYNEQF

clone_size: NA
j_call: TRBJ2-6
v_call: TRBV27
cdr3_aa: ASSFVGSGANVLT

clone_size: NA
j_call: TRBJ2-5
v_call: TRBV11-2
cdr3_aa: ASSLRGLAGGETQY

clone_size: NA
j_call: TRBJ2-3
v_call: TRBV5-1
cdr3_aa: ASSTTSGGDTQY

clone_size: NA
j_call: TRBJ2-6
v_call: TRBV5-4
cdr3_aa: ASSLAGGTGANVLT

clone_size: few
j_call: TRBJ1-6
v_call: TRBV28
cdr3_aa: ASRQGVHSPLH

clone_size: once
j_call: TRBJ1-5
v_call: TRBV6-5
cdr3_aa: ASSYSGGANQPQH

clone_size: NA
j_call: TRBJ2-7
v_call: TRBV30
cdr3_aa: AWSGSYEQY

clone_size: NA
j_call: TRBJ2-1
v_call: TRBV7-3
cdr3_aa: ASSLQGNEQF

clone_size: few
j_call: TRBJ2-3
v_call: TRBV5-6
cdr3_aa: ASSFLDTQY

clone_size: NA
j_call: TRBJ2-7
v_call: TRBV23-1
cdr3_aa: ASSLAQGPYEQY

clone_size: few
j_call: TRBJ2-5
v_call: TRBV29-1
cdr3_aa: SAHQETQY

clone_size: NA
j_call: TRBJ1-6
v_call: TRBV5-1
cdr3_aa: ASSPGHASSYNSPLH

clone_size: NA
j_call: TRBJ2-6
v_call: TRBV7-9
cdr3_aa: AEGTGANVLT

clone_size: NA
j_call: TRBJ1-1
v_call: TRBV5-1
cdr3_aa: ASSTEGNTEAF

clone_size: NA
j_call: TRBJ2-2
v_call: TRBV2
cdr3_aa: ASSTGAGELF

clone_size: once
j_call: TRBJ2-5
v_call: TRBV13
cdr3_aa: ASSLGRFGSRETQY

clone_size: NA
j_call: TRBJ1-2
v_call: TRBV29-1
cdr3_aa: SVWGQGGYGYT

clone_size: NA
j_call: TRBJ1-2
v_call: TRBV29-1
cdr3_aa: SVVEPTGLRYGYT

clone_size: NA
j_call: TRBJ1-1
v_call: TRBV29-1
cdr3_aa: SAQLTGFDTEAF

clone_size: NA
j_call: TRBJ2-4
v_call: TRBV7-8
cdr3_aa: ASSLAGREKNIQY

clone_size: once
j_call: TRBJ2-7
v_call: TRBV29-1
cdr3_aa: SVAGQVGSEQY

clone_size: NA
j_call: TRBJ2-2
v_call: TRBV7-2
cdr3_aa: ASSPPGAQTGELF

clone_size: NA
j_call: TRBJ2-5
v_call: TRBV6-6
cdr3_aa: ASRRGAGETQY

clone_size: NA
j_call: TRBJ2-3
v_call: TRBV9
cdr3_aa: ASSVGAGKWTDTQY